These 19 T cell receptor beta chains came from one sample sequenced in a study of cytomegalovirus exposure and HLA in healthy donors. In the PCR, 60 Vbeta and 13 Jbeta primers were used. Assay used: immunoSEQ multiplex PCR; TCRdb lists only in-frame clones, some missing. In the table there are about 150,000 clones, roughly 80% of which are singletons. Material: PBMCs. Every receptor here comes from a male donor in good health and CMV-seronegative.

V usage is TRBV6-1 and J usage is TRBJ1-2; no definite D call. V was pared by 6 bases and J by 5 bases, with 10 bases between. Looked up from germline, CDR1 is MNHNS and CDR2 is SASEGT. The CDR3 is made up of 12 amino acids. The CDR3 here is CASSHREYGYTF. For the CDR3, the DNA is TGTGCCAGCAGCCACAGAGAATATGGCTACACCTTC.

The chain employs TRBV7-9 and TRBJ2-1; 9 bases align to TRBD2. Germline assignment: CDR1 SEHNR and CDR2 FQNEAQ (reference sequence). V lost 5 bases, J lost 4 bases, and 6 bases stayed unmatched. The CDR3 totals 15 residues. For the CDR3, the DNA is TGTGCCAGCAGCCCCCCTAGCGGGGATTACAATGAGCAGTTCTTC. Protein sequence: CASSPPSGDYNEQFF.

This sequence joins TRBV13 and TRBJ1-2; D might be TRBD1 (5 bases). V dropped 0 bases and J dropped 8 bases, with 7 bases sitting between them. This CDR3 is built from 12 residues. Germline lookup yields CDR1 PRHDT and CDR2 FYEKMQ (reference sequence). CDR3 coding DNA: TGTGCCAGCAGCTTAGGGCGGGACGGCTACACCTTC. This encodes CASSLGRDGYTF.

The V gene is TRBV5-1, the J gene TRBJ2-5, with a weak D call TRBD2 (7 bases). The CDR3 runs to 14 residues. V dropped 3 bases and J dropped 5 bases, with 14 bases sitting between them. Germline CDR1 SGHRS, CDR2 YFSETQ. DNA for the CDR3: TGCGCCAGCAGCTCTCTAGGGGGGGCGGAGACCCAGTACTTC. This translates into CASSSLGGAETQYF.

On this clone itself: The identical CDR3 is also encoded by other nucleotide sequences in the sample. This rearrangement joins TRBV5-6 to TRBJ2-3, with 9 bases aligning to TRBD1. The CDR3 is 16 residues long. Germline V gene data show CDR1 as SGHDT and CDR2 as YYEEEE. After removal of 3 bases from V and 6 bases from J, the junction contained 11 bases not matched to a gene. DNA of the CDR3: TGTGCCAGCAGCTCGAGACAGGGGGGGCTTTGGGATACGCAGTATTTT. This sequence encodes CASSSRQGGLWDTQYF.

V and J are TRBV5-6 and TRBJ2-7; D remains ambiguous. The CDR3 is made up of 11 amino acids. V was trimmed by 3 bases and J by 3 bases, leaving 4 bases between them. Germline V CDR1 and CDR2: SGHDT, YYEEEE. Here the CDR3 DNA reads TGTGCCAGCAGCTATAACTACGAGCAGTACTTC. Protein sequence: CASSYNYEQYF.

This chain connects TRBV7-6 to TRBJ2-7; 8 bases agree with TRBD2. The germline gives CDR1 SGHVS, CDR2 FNYEAQ. The CDR3 loop spans 14 amino acids. The V segment lost 2 bases and the J segment 3 bases; nucleotides outside the gene matches: 3. The CDR3 here is CASSLTLAVYEQYF. The DNA of the CDR3 is TGTGCCAGCAGCTTAACACTAGCGGTCTACGAGCAGTACTTC.

The rearrangement joins TRBV11-1 to TRBJ2-2, with D perhaps matching TRBD1 (5 bases). V was cut by 4 bases and J by 2 bases, with 14 bases left in between. This CDR3 region has 16 residues. Germline CDR1 is SGHAT and CDR2 is FQDESV (reference sequence). CDR3 in amino acids: CASSSEDIRNTGELFF. CDR3 coding DNA: TGTGCCAGCAGCTCAGAGGACATCCGAAACACCGGGGAGCTGTTTTTT.

This clone was seen a few times. The chain couples TRBV4-3 to TRBJ2-6, with D unclear. V lost 5 bases and J 4 bases, leaving 15 bases between the germline ends. This CDR3 region has 16 residues. The V gene's germline CDR1 is LGHNA and CDR2 YSLEER. DNA of the CDR3: TGCGCCAGCAGCGTAGCCCGAGATTCGGGGGCCAACGTCCTGACTTTC. This codes for CASSVARDSGANVLTF.

The chain has TRBV4-2 and TRBJ1-2; TRBD1 matches at 7 bases. With 6 bases clipped from V and 8 bases from J, the junction kept 6 bases outside the gene matches. The V gene's germline CDR1 is LGHNA and CDR2 YNFKEQ. The CDR3 is 12 amino acids. CDR3 region: CASSRQGGGYTF. The CDR3 coding sequence is TGTGCCAGCAGTAGACAGGGCGGCGGCTACACCTTC.

V gene TRBV29-1 combines with J gene TRBJ2-3, with D perhaps matching TRBD1 (5 bases). The V gene lost 6 bases and the J gene lost 2 bases, with 18 bases spanning the gap. CDR1 is SQVTM, CDR2 ANQGSEA, per germline. CDR3 length: 15 amino acids. CDR3 loop: CSVGLLGQFTDTQYF. CDR3 DNA sequence: TGCAGCGTGGGCCTGTTGGGGCAATTCACAGATACGCAGTATTTT.

The genes are TRBV19 and TRBJ2-7; 7 nucleotides agree with TRBD2. With 6 bases clipped from V and 3 bases from J, the junction kept 8 bases outside the gene matches. Germline V gene data show CDR1 as LNHDA and CDR2 as SQIVND (reference sequence). The CDR3 loop spans 14 amino acids. CDR3 residues: CASSTRGGFYEQYF. As DNA, the CDR3 is TGTGCCAGTAGCACCCGGGGAGGGTTCTACGAGCAGTACTTC.

J is TRBJ2-3 and V is TRBV4-2, with 10 nucleotides matching TRBD2. CDR1 is LGHNA and CDR2 is YNFKEQ in the germline V gene. Trimming at V came to 0 bases and at J to 6 bases, leaving 6 bases not matched to a gene. The CDR3 consists of 16 residues. The CDR3 DNA is TGTGCCAGCAGCCAAGATTTGTCTAGCGGGAGTGATACGCAGTATTTT. It translates to CASSQDLSSGSDTQYF.

The DNA of the CDR3 is TGTGCCAGCAGCTCAAGCGGGGGGGCCCCAGATACGCAGTATTTT. Protein sequence: CASSSSGGAPDTQYF. The chain is built from TRBV9 and TRBJ2-3; TRBD2 matches 10 bases. Germline V lookup: CDR1 SGDLS, CDR2 YYNGEE. Losses at the gene ends were 4 bases for V and 4 bases for J; bases not matched to a gene: 6. The CDR3 consists of 15 residues.

The V call is TRBV7-2, the J call TRBJ2-7; 9 bases are a match to TRBD1. This CDR3 contains 16 residues. With 2 bases clipped from V and 5 bases from J, the junction kept 10 bases outside the gene matches. Per the germline V gene, CDR1 is SGHTA and CDR2 is FQGNSA. The CDR3 here is CASSLLQGARGNEQYF. The CDR3 DNA sequence: TGTGCCAGCAGCTTATTACAGGGGGCGCGAGGAAACGAGCAGTACTTC.

The gene calls are TRBV6-5 and TRBJ2-1; maybe TRBD2 (5 bases). The germline V gene has CDR1 MNHEY and CDR2 SVGAGI. The CDR3 consists of 14 residues. V lost 4 bases, J lost 9 bases, and 16 bases lay in between. CDR3 residues: CASSSPGSAAEQFF. For the CDR3, the DNA is TGTGCCAGCAGTTCCCCGGGGTCCGCAGCTGAGCAGTTCTTC.

Only one count was recorded for this clone. V and J are TRBV6-6 and TRBJ1-2; D is unresolved. This CDR3 is 16 amino acids long. V dropped 6 bases and J dropped 7 bases, with 24 bases sitting between them. The germline gives CDR1 MNHNY, CDR2 SVGAGI (reference sequence). In DNA, the CDR3 is TGTGCCAGCAGGAGACAACAAGCTAACTTATTCGGTGGCTACACCTTC. Translating gives CASRRQQANLFGGYTF.

The chain couples TRBV5-4 to TRBJ2-7; 8 bases align to TRBD2. Per the germline V gene, CDR1 is SGHNT and CDR2 is YYREEE (reference sequence). The length of the CDR3 is 16 residues. The V gene end was trimmed by 6 bases and the J gene end by 7 bases; junction bases not matched to a gene: 18. For the CDR3, the DNA is TGTGCCAGCACCTATCGATCCCTTTCGGGAGGGGATGAGCAGTACTTC. As protein: CASTYRSLSGGDEQYF. The full variable domain, its missing parts supplied by reference TRBV5-4 and TRBJ2-7, is ETGVTQSPTHLIKTRGQQVTLRCSSQSGHNTVSWYQQALGQGPQFIFQYYREEENGRGNFPPRFSGLQFPNYSSELNVNALELDDSALYLCASTYRSLSGGDEQYFGPGTRLTVT.

The genes are TRBV27 and TRBJ2-7, with 10 bases that match TRBD1. CDR3 size: 15 residues. CDR1 and CDR2 from the germline V gene are MNHEY and SMNVEV (reference sequence). Trimming took 4 bases from V and 2 from J; bases not matched to a gene: 5. The chain's CDR3 is CASSWKGQGPYEQYF. The DNA of the CDR3 is TGTGCCAGCAGTTGGAAGGGACAGGGGCCCTACGAGCAGTACTTC.